This T cell receptor (beta chain) was identified during a study of blood T cell repertoires in COVID-19. At the level of the study: COVID-19 samples from acute and convalescent phases originated in the United States, Italy and Spain. Sources were T cells, B-cell-depleted T cells, or PBMCs; the material itself was cDNA or gDNA.

This CDR3 region has 13 residues. V lost 3 bases and J 7 bases, leaving 10 bases between the germline ends. CDR1 is MDHEN and CDR2 is SYDVKM in the germline V gene. In the original workflow: Scientists estimated how many nucleated cells there were by amplifying reference gene primers. The data were produced by immunoSEQ multiplex PCR, yet TCRdb's version contains in-frame clones alone and is incomplete. V and J calls and clone size are given by that table; D and trimming were obtained from the DNA. The sample includes approximately 190,000 clones, under 85% of them seen just once. The clonotype was recovered from a woman in her thirties or forties with acute or convalescent COVID-19. The sample was peripheral blood. The chain is built from TRBV28 and TRBJ2-1, with D tentatively TRBD1 (7 bases). In DNA form, the CDR3 reads TGTGCCAGCAGTTTCGCAGGGGGGAATGAGCAGTTCTTC. This encodes CASSFAGGNEQFF. The full variable domain, with the rest looked up from reference TRBV28 and TRBJ2-1, is DVKVTQSSRYLVKRTGEKVFLECVQDMDHENMFWYRQDPGLGLRLIYFSYDVKMKEKGDIPEGYSVSREKKERFSLILESASTNQTSMYLCASSFAGGNEQFFGPGTRLTVL.